This TCR beta chain was obtained from a study of beta chain features in type 1 diabetes. This clone was seen more than once but under ten times. Its antigen remains unknown. Investigators reverse transcribed all isolated RNA, so they sequenced expressed TCRB transcripts. The protocol was immunoSEQ multiplex PCR, while the TCRdb copy is restricted to in-frame clones and leaves out a portion. In the table there are approximately 250,000 clones, approximately 14% of which are singletons. Germline V CDR1 and CDR2: SGHVS, FNYEAQ. Trimming left V 3 bases short and J 0 bases short, with 10 bases between. The CDR3 has 15 amino acids. Whole-study findings and limits: Researchers reported that naive, central memory and Treg TCRB repertoires appeared more similar in patients than in healthy donors.

Stem cell-like memory, regulatory, central memory and naive CD4+ cells were sorted via CD45RO/CCR7/CD25/CD127/CD95/CD27. In all sorted populations, purity surpassed 95%. Sequenced: naive CD4+ T cells from blood. This clonotype was obtained from a woman aged 40-49 years in good health. This chain joins TRBV7-6 and TRBJ2-3; tentatively, D is TRBD2 (6 bases). The CDR3 region has the DNA TGTGCCAGCAGCTTGGCGGGACGGAGCACAGATACGCAGTATTTT. Its protein is CASSLAGRSTDTQYF.